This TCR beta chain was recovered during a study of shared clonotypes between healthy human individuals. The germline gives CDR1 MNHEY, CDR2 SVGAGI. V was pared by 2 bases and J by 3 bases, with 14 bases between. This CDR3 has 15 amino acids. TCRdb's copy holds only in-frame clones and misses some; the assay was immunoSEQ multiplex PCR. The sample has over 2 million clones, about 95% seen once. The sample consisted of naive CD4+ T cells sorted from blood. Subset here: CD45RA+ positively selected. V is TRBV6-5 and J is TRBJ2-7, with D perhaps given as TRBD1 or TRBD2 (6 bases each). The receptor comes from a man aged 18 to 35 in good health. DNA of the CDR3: TGTGCCAGCAGTTACAGGGGGGAAGGAGGCTACGAGCAGTACTTC. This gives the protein CASSYRGEGGYEQYF.